A selection of T cell receptor beta chains follows, all from one sample in a study of T cells in Graves' hyperthyroidism and ophthalmopathy. Via MiXCR, TCRdb re-called the multiplex PCR reads, giving one row per CDR3 protein. Of hundreds of thousands of distinct CDR3 sequences in the sample, around 38% were seen once. The sample comprised blood. These TCRs come from a man younger than 30 with Graves' hyperthyroidism. CDR3s include the opening cysteine and the closing phenylalanine or tryptophan. A D gene is named only where the DNA matches it firmly. Clone size appears in some rows only: once, few, many, or a class for an expanded clone.

size	J	D	V	CDR3	DNA
-	TRBJ2-7	TRBD1	TRBV29-1	CSVAGTGGPRYEQYF	TGCAGCGTTGCGGGGACAGGGGGCCCTCGCTACGAGCAGTACTTC
few	TRBJ2-2	-	TRBV7-3	CASSLNPRTGELFF	TGTGCCAGCAGCTTAAACCCGAGAACCGGGGAGCTGTTTTTT
-	TRBJ1-5	-	TRBV25-1	CARSCPYSNQPQHF	TGTGCCAGGAGTTGCCCCTATAGCAATCAGCCCCAGCATTTT
few	TRBJ2-2	-	TRBV6-5	CASLMRNTGELFF	TGTGCCAGCTTGATGAGGAACACCGGGGAGCTGTTTTTT
few	TRBJ2-5	-	TRBV7-9	CASSLEWAQETQYF	TGTGCCAGCAGCTTAGAATGGGCCCAAGAGACCCAGTACTTC
-	TRBJ1-1	-	TRBV7-9	CASSQDKTPSTEAFF	TGTGCCAGCAGCCAAGATAAGACTCCCAGCACTGAAGCTTTCTTT
-	TRBJ2-5	-	TRBV4-1	CASTHGSSGLETQYF	TGCGCCAGCACCCACGGCTCTTCTGGATTGGAGACCCAGTACTTC
-	TRBJ2-7	TRBD2	TRBV7-9	CASVRGVGGYTYEQYF	TGTGCCAGCGTGCGGGGGGTGGGAGGCTACACCTACGAGCAGTACTTC
few	TRBJ1-5	-	TRBV7-2	CASSLVSRANQPQHF	TGTGCCAGCAGCTTAGTGTCCAGGGCAAATCAGCCCCAGCATTTT
-	TRBJ1-6	-	TRBV7-2	CASSQGGQFSPLHF	TGTGCCAGCAGCCAAGGGGGGCAATTCTCACCCCTCCACTTT
-	TRBJ2-7	-	TRBV7-1	CASSSLQGSYERYF	TGTGCCAGCAGCTCTCTACAGGGTTCCTACGAGCGGTACTTC
-	TRBJ2-7	-	TRBV29-1	CSVEAGQGPYEQYF	TGCAGCGTTGAAGCAGGGCAGGGCCCCTACGAGCAGTACTTC
-	TRBJ1-2	-	TRBV29-1	CSVGREAYGYTF	TGCAGCGTTGGGAGGGAGGCCTATGGCTACACCTTC
-	TRBJ2-2	-	TRBV15	CATSRDKRTTGELFF	TGTGCCACCAGCAGAGATAAGAGGACAACCGGGGAGCTGTTTTTT
-	TRBJ1-6	TRBD1	TRBV19	CASRRGGQLNSPLHF	TGTGCCAGTCGAAGGGGGGGACAGCTTAATTCACCCCTCCACTTT
-	TRBJ2-3	TRBD2	TRBV29-1	CSVGGTSGFSTDTQYF	TGCAGCGTGGGCGGGACTAGCGGCTTTAGCACAGATACGCAGTATTTT
-	TRBJ2-2	-	TRBV11-2	CASSVDFSNTGELFF	TGTGCCAGCAGCGTGGACTTTTCGAACACCGGGGAGCTGTTTTTT
many	TRBJ1-5	TRBD1	TRBV2	CASSGGQGRQPQHF	TGTGCCAGCAGTGGGGGACAGGGTCGGCAGCCCCAGCATTTT
many	TRBJ1-1	-	TRBV7-6	CASRGGDGNTEAFF	TGTGCCAGCAGGGGAGGGGATGGAAACACTGAAGCTTTCTTT
few	TRBJ2-5	TRBD2	TRBV12-3/TRBV12-4	CASTFGLAGWETQYF	TGTGCCAGCACCTTCGGACTAGCGGGGTGGGAGACCCAGTACTTC
-	TRBJ1-1	-	TRBV6-5	CASRVRRGITEAFF	TGTGCCAGCAGGGTGCGTCGGGGGATCACTGAAGCTTTCTTT
many	TRBJ1-6	-	TRBV6-4	CASSDERNSPLHF	TGTGCCAGCAGTGACGAACGGAATTCACCCCTCCACTTT
-	TRBJ1-6	TRBD1	TRBV10-3	CASSQGDQSSYNSPLHF	TGTGCCAGCAGTCAGGGGGACCAGAGCTCCTATAATTCACCCCTCCACTTT
many	TRBJ2-5	TRBD1	TRBV20-1	CSAKLDRGNLETQYF	TGCAGTGCTAAACTGGACAGGGGTAATCTCGAGACCCAGTACTTC
-	TRBJ2-5	TRBD1	TRBV10-3	CAISGGTGTQYF	TGTGCCATCAGTGGCGGGACAGGGACCCAGTACTTC
many	TRBJ2-5	-	TRBV10-2	CASSEGHWRRGETQYF	TGCGCCAGCAGTGAGGGCCACTGGAGACGGGGAGAGACCCAGTACTTC
-	TRBJ2-7	-	TRBV25-1	CAGTYRDSGEQYF	TGTGCCGGCACCTACCGGGACTCGGGCGAGCAGTACTTC
few	TRBJ1-1	-	TRBV7-9	CASSPSRSEAFF	TGTGCCAGCAGCCCCTCCCGGAGTGAAGCTTTCTTT
once	TRBJ2-2	-	TRBV25-1	CASSPAQSLVTGEMFF	TGTGCCAGCAGCCCAGCGCAATCACTAGTCACCGGGGAGATGTTTTTT
few	TRBJ2-2	-	TRBV7-9	CASSFFPEPNTGELFF	TGTGCCAGCAGCTTTTTTCCGGAACCGAACACCGGGGAGCTGTTTTTT
-	TRBJ1-1	-	TRBV20-1	CSAEPQSVGGKAFF	TGCAGTGCTGAACCCCAAAGCGTCGGGGGCAAAGCTTTCTTT
-	TRBJ2-2	-	TRBV5-1	CASSLSEGAGELFF	TGCGCCAGCAGCTTGTCCGAAGGAGCCGGGGAGCTGTTTTTT
-	TRBJ2-2	-	TRBV5-1	CASSPSPIGTGELFF	TGCGCCAGCAGCCCGAGCCCCATCGGCACCGGGGAGCTGTTTTTT
few	TRBJ2-5	-	TRBV14	CASSQESEVFQETQYF	TGTGCCAGCAGCCAAGAGAGCGAGGTCTTCCAAGAGACCCAGTACTTC
-	TRBJ1-6	-	TRBV6-5	CVSTSTGGSSPLHF	TGTGTCAGCACTTCGACGGGGGGTAGCTCACCCCTCCACTTT
few	TRBJ2-2	TRBD1	TRBV20-1	CSARDIGTGLTGELFF	TGCAGTGCTAGAGATATTGGGACAGGGCTCACCGGGGAGCTGTTTTTT
many	TRBJ2-7	-	TRBV2	CASLAVTGSSYEQYF	TGTGCCAGCCTCGCCGTCACGGGGAGCTCCTACGAGCAGTACTTC
-	TRBJ2-6	-	TRBV11-2	CASSLRGSSSGANVLTF	TGTGCCAGCAGCTTAAGGGGGTCTAGCTCTGGGGCCAACGTCCTGACTTTC
many	TRBJ1-2	-	TRBV11-2	CASSLETQNYGYTF	TGTGCCAGCAGCTTAGAAACTCAGAACTATGGCTACACCTTC
-	TRBJ2-7	-	TRBV24-1	CATSDSNEPSEQYF	TGTGCCACCAGTGATTCTAATGAGCCAAGCGAGCAGTACTTC
few	TRBJ2-7	TRBD1	TRBV20-1	CSALDGGQGANEQYF	TGCAGTGCTTTAGATGGGGGACAGGGGGCTAACGAGCAGTACTTC
-	TRBJ1-5	TRBD1	TRBV4-2	CASSLPRDRGNQPQHF	TGTGCCAGCAGCCTCCCCCGGGACAGGGGTAATCAGCCCCAGCATTTT
-	TRBJ2-1	TRBD2	TRBV7-7	CASSLGSGRDHEQFF	TGTGCTAGCAGCTTAGGTAGCGGGAGGGACCATGAGCAGTTCTTC
many	TRBJ1-6	TRBD1	TRBV7-2	CASSPPTWDRHNSPLHF	TGTGCCAGCAGCCCTCCCACCTGGGACAGACATAATTCACCCCTCCACTTT
many	TRBJ2-7	TRBD2	TRBV2	CARKHPTSGSGEQYF	TGTGCCAGAAAGCATCCGACTAGCGGATCAGGCGAGCAGTACTTC
-	TRBJ2-7	-	TRBV9	CASSVAAGAGGYEQYF	TGTGCCAGCAGCGTAGCGGCAGGGGCAGGGGGGTACGAGCAGTACTTC
many	TRBJ1-4	-	TRBV15	CATCEGGTNEKLFF	TGTGCCACCTGCGAAGGGGGAACTAATGAAAAACTGTTTTTT
-	TRBJ1-1	TRBD1	TRBV7-9	CASSLTGDTGAFF	TGTGCCAGCAGCTTAACAGGGGATACTGGAGCTTTCTTT
-	TRBJ2-5	TRBD2	TRBV19	CASSSPGLAGDQEETQYF	TGTGCCAGCAGCTCCCCCGGACTAGCGGGGGACCAAGAAGAGACCCAGTACTTC
-	TRBJ1-1	TRBD1	TRBV11-1	CASSADRDAEAFF	TGTGCCAGCAGCGCAGACAGGGACGCTGAAGCTTTCTTT
few	TRBJ1-1	-	TRBV2	CASSARGGLDTEAFF	TGTGCCAGCAGCGCCCGTGGGGGATTGGATACTGAAGCTTTCTTT
-	TRBJ2-7	-	TRBV5-1	CASRLHGNYEQYF	TGCGCCAGCAGGCTACACGGGAACTACGAGCAGTACTTC
-	TRBJ1-2	TRBD1	TRBV20-1	CSARGEPGQDGYTF	TGCAGTGCTAGAGGAGAACCGGGACAGGATGGCTACACCTTC
many	TRBJ1-3	-	TRBV19	CASRGGRTSGNTIYF	TGTGCCAGTAGGGGAGGAAGGACGTCTGGAAACACCATATATTTT
-	TRBJ2-7	-	TRBV19	CASSVDTDFYEQYF	TGTGCCAGTAGTGTGGACACCGATTTCTACGAGCAGTACTTC
-	TRBJ2-3	TRBD2	TRBV2	CASKRTSGESDTQYF	TGTGCCAGCAAGCGGACTAGCGGGGAGTCAGATACGCAGTATTTT
many	TRBJ2-7	TRBD1	TRBV19	CASSILSGTGTYEQYF	TGTGCCAGTAGTATCCTATCGGGGACAGGGACCTACGAGCAGTACTTC
many	TRBJ1-2	-	TRBV25-1	CASSEYFPRKGYTF	TGTGCCAGCAGTGAATATTTCCCAAGGAAGGGCTACACCTTC
many	TRBJ1-1	-	TRBV10-3	CAISESGRGAFF	TGTGCCATCAGTGAGTCGGGCAGGGGAGCTTTCTTT